A selection of T cell receptor beta chains follows, all from one sample in a study of T cells in localized non-small cell lung cancer. Assay used: immunoSEQ multiplex PCR; TCRdb lists only in-frame clones, some missing. The table lists 1,500 to 2,000 clones, about 25% of them singletons. The sample was normal lung tissue next to the tumor, taken before any cancer treatment. These receptor sequences come from a male donor aged 60 or older with stage I lung adenocarcinoma. CDR3s include the opening cysteine and the closing phenylalanine or tryptophan. D genes are given only for firm matches. Part of the rows lack a size; the others show once, few, many or a class for expanded clones.

NA,TRBJ1-1,TRBD1,TRBV6-8,13,TGTGCCAGCAGGCCAACAGGGGGCACTGAAGCTTTCTTT,CASRPTGGTEAFF
few,TRBJ2-1,TRBD1,TRBV11-1,15,TGTGCCAGCAGCCCTGGGGGACAGGAACACAATGAGCAGTTCTTC,CASSPGGQEHNEQFF
few,TRBJ1-6,TRBD1,TRBV9,17,TGTGCCAGCACGTCGGGGACAGGTCAATTCGGTAATTCACCCCTCCACTTT,CASTSGTGQFGNSPLHF
NA,TRBJ2-1,TRBD1,TRBV11-3,17,TGTGCCAGCACTTCGCACCTTGGCAGGGGGCGCAGCAATGAGCAGTTCTTC,CASTSHLGRGRSNEQFF
medium-sized,TRBJ1-5,NA,TRBV11-3,14,TGTGCCAGCAGCTCCGAGACAGTAAATCAGCCCCAGCATTTT,CASSSETVNQPQHF
NA,TRBJ1-3,NA,TRBV25-1,13,TGTGCCAGTCAGACGGTTCCTGGAAACACCATATATTTT,CASQTVPGNTIYF
NA,TRBJ1-1,NA,TRBV30,14,TGTGCCTGGGGGATCGGACAGATAAACACTGAAGCTTTCTTT,CAWGIGQINTEAFF
large,TRBJ2-2,NA,TRBV19,14,TGTGCCAGTAGTATAGACAGGAACACCGGGGAGCTGTTTTTT,CASSIDRNTGELFF
medium-sized,TRBJ1-5,NA,TRBV11-3,17,TGTGCCAGCAGCTTGGGGGCAGGGCGAGGGGGCAATCAGCCCCAGCATTTT,CASSLGAGRGGNQPQHF
few,TRBJ1-1,TRBD1,TRBV5-1,14,TGCGCCAGCAGGGCGGGACAGGGTTTCCCTGAAGCTTTCTTT,CASRAGQGFPEAFF
NA,TRBJ2-1,TRBD2,TRBV5-1,18,TGCGCCAGCAGCATAGGACTAGCGGGGGGCAGCTCCTACAATGAGCAGTTCTTC,CASSIGLAGGSSYNEQFF
few,TRBJ1-4,TRBD1,TRBV6-8,15,TGTGCCAGCAGCCGGGGGACAGGGAAGAATGAAAAACTGTTTTTT,CASSRGTGKNEKLFF
few,TRBJ2-5,NA,TRBV9,15,TGTGCCAGCAGTGAAAGTAGGTCAAAGCAAGAGACCCAGTACTTC,CASSESRSKQETQYF
medium-sized,TRBJ2-4,NA,TRBV11-3,14,TGTGCCAGCGTCCAGGGTAGCGGCAAAAACATTCAGTACTTC,CASVQGSGKNIQYF
few,TRBJ2-1,TRBD2,TRBV11-3,17,TGTGCCAGCAGCTTATGGATAGCGGGGGGTCTTTACAATGAGCAGTTCTTC,CASSLWIAGGLYNEQFF
NA,TRBJ1-3,TRBD1,TRBV11-3,14,TGTGCCAGCAGCTTACAGGGGGCTTGGAACACCATATATTTT,CASSLQGAWNTIYF
NA,TRBJ1-5,NA,TRBV29-1,13,TGCAGCGTTGTGGAGGGGAATCGTCAGCCCCAGCATTTT,CSVVEGNRQPQHF
NA,TRBJ1-5,TRBD1,TRBV11-3,15,TGTGCCAGCTCCAAGGCGGCAGGGGGATATCAGCCCCAGCATTTT,CASSKAAGGYQPQHF
NA,TRBJ2-1,NA,TRBV6-8,14,TGTGCCAGCAGAAACCTGGGCGGGGAGAATGAGCAGTTCTTC,CASRNLGGENEQFF
few,TRBJ1-1,TRBD1,TRBV6-8,16,TGTGCCAGCAGTTACGGGACAGGGAGCATGAACACTGAAGCTTTCTTT,CASSYGTGSMNTEAFF
NA,TRBJ2-1,TRBD2,TRBV11-3,14,TGTGCCAGCACTACCGGGACTAGCGTCGATGAGCAGTTCTTC,CASTTGTSVDEQFF
few,TRBJ2-1,NA,TRBV19,15,TGTGCCAGTAGTAGCCCAGGGGCCTCCTACAATGAGCAGTTCTTC,CASSSPGASYNEQFF
NA,TRBJ1-2,TRBD1,TRBV7-1,13,TGTGCCAGCAGCCTATACAGGGGGGATGGCTACACCTTC,CASSLYRGDGYTF
few,TRBJ2-7,NA,TRBV6-8,13,TGTGCCAGCAGTTTCGCCGGAGGAAACGAGCAGTACTTC,CASSFAGGNEQYF
few,TRBJ1-5,NA,TRBV6-1,13,TGTGCCAGCAGTGAAGGGGTAGGGCAGCCCCAGCATTTT,CASSEGVGQPQHF
NA,TRBJ2-7,TRBD2,TRBV11-3,15,TGTGCCAGCAGCTTAGTCGGGGGGAGCTCCTACGAGCAGTACTTC,CASSLVGGSSYEQYF
NA,TRBJ2-3,TRBD1,TRBV9,15,TGTGCCAGCAGCGGTTGGGACAGGGGCACAGATACGCAGTATTTT,CASSGWDRGTDTQYF
NA,TRBJ2-3,NA,TRBV19,14,TGTGCCAGTGCAGGATTTACTAGCACAGATACGCAGTATTTT,CASAGFTSTDTQYF
few,TRBJ1-3,TRBD1,TRBV9,14,TGTGCCAGCAGTCGACAGGGTGAGGCCGACACCATATATTTT,CASSRQGEADTIYF
few,TRBJ1-2,TRBD1,TRBV15,16,TGTGCCACCAGCTACCGACAGGGGGCGGAAAGCTATGGCTACACCTTC,CATSYRQGAESYGYTF
few,TRBJ2-7,NA,TRBV6-8,13,TGTGCCAGCCACCTATCTAGCTCCTACGAGCAGTACTTC,CASHLSSSYEQYF
NA,TRBJ2-3,TRBD2,TRBV5-1,15,TGCGCCAGCAGCTTGGAAGCGGGGGGGCGAGATACGCAGTATTTT,CASSLEAGGRDTQYF
large,TRBJ1-1,NA,TRBV18,14,TGTGCCAGCTCACCACGGGTCGGGGTCGCTGAAGCTTTCTTT,CASSPRVGVAEAFF
NA,TRBJ1-1,NA,TRBV11-3,16,TGTGCCAGCAGCGGGCGAGTCGGGACACCGAACACTGAAGCTTTCTTT,CASSGRVGTPNTEAFF
medium-sized,TRBJ2-3,TRBD2,TRBV11-3,17,TGTGCCAGCAGCTTGACGACTAGCGGGGGCCTCACAGATACGCAGTATTTT,CASSLTTSGGLTDTQYF
NA,TRBJ2-1,TRBD2,TRBV9,18,TGTGCCAGCAGCGTAGCCGGGCTAGCGGGGGGCTCCTACAATGAGCAGTTCTTC,CASSVAGLAGGSYNEQFF
large,TRBJ1-3,TRBD1,TRBV6-1,19,TGTGCCAGCAGTGAAGGGAGACAGGGTACGATAAGGTCTGGAAACACCATATATTTT,CASSEGRQGTIRSGNTIYF